Listed below are T cell receptor beta chains from one sample, sequenced in a study of sequential checkpoint blockade in melanoma. Profiling relied on immunoSEQ multiplex PCR, and the TCRdb table lists in-frame clones only, not all of them. The table has some 32,000 clones, approximately 77% seen once. The material sequenced was CD8+ T cells sorted from blood (inferred from file names), taken from a patient given nivolumab and ipilimumab in sequence. The receptors were sampled from a human donor with melanoma. CDR3s include the opening cysteine and the closing phenylalanine or tryptophan. D genes are given only for firm matches. Expanded clones get a size class; other rows say once, few or many, or leave the size out.

cdr3_nt cdr3_aa v_call cdr3_length clone_size j_call d_call
TGTGCCAGCAGTGAACCAGGACAGAGCAAACCTTATAGCAATCAGCCCCAGCATTTT CASSEPGQSKPYSNQPQHF TRBV6-1 19 NA TRBJ1-5 NA
TGTGCCAGCAGCCTTGGTTTGGACAGGGGTTACGAGCAGTACTTC CASSLGLDRGYEQYF TRBV13 15 NA TRBJ2-7 TRBD1
TGTGCCAGCAGTTTATCGCACAGTACCTACGAGCAGTACTTC CASSLSHSTYEQYF TRBV27 14 NA TRBJ2-7 NA
TGCGCCAGCGAACCCTCGGGGTTTGGCAATCAGCCCCAGCATTTT CASEPSGFGNQPQHF TRBV4-1 15 NA TRBJ1-5 NA
TGTGCCAGCAGCTTGGATCTGGGCGAAGCTTTCTTT CASSLDLGEAFF TRBV5-4 12 NA TRBJ1-1 NA
TGTGCCAGCAGTTTGGGCAGGGCGCCCTACGAGCAGTACTTC CASSLGRAPYEQYF TRBV27 14 NA TRBJ2-7 NA
TGTGCCATCAGTGAGTCTATGGCAGGCTTTCACTATGGCTACACCTTC CAISESMAGFHYGYTF TRBV10-3 16 NA TRBJ1-2 NA
TGTGCCAGCAGTCCTCCAGGGGTAGTAAGTGGCTACACCTTC CASSPPGVVSGYTF TRBV27 14 NA TRBJ1-2 NA
TGTGCCAGCAGCTGGAGCCCATCTGGAGACGAGCAGTACTTC CASSWSPSGDEQYF TRBV5-6 14 NA TRBJ2-7 NA
TGTGCCAGCAGTTTTCAGGGGGCGGTCGCTGAAGCTTTCTTT CASSFQGAVAEAFF TRBV27 14 once TRBJ1-1 TRBD1
TGTGCCAGCAGCCAGGGGACCAACTACAATGAGCAGTTCTTC CASSQGTNYNEQFF TRBV7-9 14 few TRBJ2-1 NA
TGTGCCAGCAGTGAAGGATGGGGGCCGGTCCACGAGCAGTACTTC CASSEGWGPVHEQYF TRBV2 15 NA TRBJ2-7 NA
TGTGCCAGCAGTTTCCCGGAAGGGGACACTGAAGCTTTCTTT CASSFPEGDTEAFF TRBV28 14 NA TRBJ1-1 NA
TGTGCCAGCAGATCAAGCGGGAGGGCCATCAGCGAGCAGTTCTTC CASRSSGRAISEQFF TRBV27 15 NA TRBJ2-1 TRBD2
TGCGCCAGCAGCTGGGACAGGACATCCTACGAGCAGTACTTC CASSWDRTSYEQYF TRBV5-1 14 NA TRBJ2-7 TRBD1
TGTGCCAGTAGTATAGATCTGGAGACGGTTGCCAGCGGCTACACCTTC CASSIDLETVASGYTF TRBV19 16 NA TRBJ1-2 NA
TGTGCCAGCAGTTTAATACTAGCGGGAGGGCCCTACGAGCAGTACTTC CASSLILAGGPYEQYF TRBV27 16 NA TRBJ2-7 TRBD2
TGTGCCAGTAGTCTCGGGACAGGGGTATTCGGCGAGCAGTACTTC CASSLGTGVFGEQYF TRBV19 15 NA TRBJ2-7 TRBD1
TGTGCCAGCTCACCGGACAGGTCCCTTAACTATGGCTACACCTTC CASSPDRSLNYGYTF TRBV18 15 NA TRBJ1-2 TRBD1